This entry is about one T cell receptor (beta chain). Its target is not known. The sample belongs to a study of response to subunit inactivated influenza vaccine. Whole-study findings and limits: Only a handful of new T cells, the authors suggested, are recruited with each seasonal influenza vaccination.

TCRdb independently ran MiXCR on the RT-PCR reads; one entry per CDR3 protein. This table holds fewer than 200,000 distinct CDR3 sequences, nearly 9.5% found once. Germline CDR1 reads SQVTM; CDR2 reads ANQGSEA. The V segment lost 5 bases and the J segment 3 bases; nucleotides outside the gene matches: 9. This CDR3 contains 15 residues. The receptor was derived from a man aged 50-60 years who received an inactivated influenza vaccine. The chain links TRBV29-1 to TRBJ2-3, with TRBD1 identical over 9 bases. Material: non-naive T cells sorted from PBMCs, obtained on the day of vaccination. The CDR3 DNA is TGCAGCGTTACCTTACCGGGACAGGGAACAGATACGCAGTATTTT. Encoded protein: CSVTLPGQGTDTQYF.